A single sample gave rise to the 27 T cell receptor beta chains below, sequenced in a study of CD8 T cells in Susac syndrome. An amount of RNA that ranged from about 0.45 to 1 ug was reverse transcribed with random hexamers. TCRdb analysed the immunoSEQ multiplex PCR reads with MiXCR anew, one entry per CDR3 protein. In the table there are roughly 200,000 distinct CDR3 sequences, 90% to 96% of which are singletons. Sequenced material: CD4+ T cells from PBMCs. The receptors originated from a human donor with multiple sclerosis.

The chain links TRBV27 to TRBJ2-5, with 9 bases that match TRBD2. The CDR3 consists of 16 residues. Germline loops: CDR1 MNHEY, CDR2 SMNVEV (reference sequence). After removal of 0 bases from V and 5 bases from J, the junction contained 7 bases not matched to a gene. CDR3: CASSLSGSGGWETQYF. The DNA for the CDR3 is TGTGCCAGCAGTTTATCGGGTAGCGGGGGATGGGAGACCCAGTACTTC.

The chain uses TRBV20-1 and TRBJ2-3, with TRBD2 identical over 10 bases. This CDR3 is 15 amino acids long. Germline CDR1 is DFQATT and CDR2 is SNEGSKA (reference sequence). The CDR3 sequence: CTAPRTSGPRDTQYF. The CDR3 coding sequence is TGCACCGCCCCGAGGACTAGCGGCCCTCGGGATACGCAGTATTTT.

The V gene is TRBV5-1, the J gene TRBJ1-6; 7 nucleotides align to TRBD1. Looked up from germline, CDR1 is SGHRS and CDR2 is YFSETQ. After removal of 4 bases from V and 3 bases from J, the junction contained 7 bases not matched to a gene. This CDR3 is built from 16 residues. The CDR3 protein is CASSPGAGGYNSPLHF. The CDR3, as DNA: TGCGCCAGCAGCCCGGGGGCAGGGGGCTATAATTCACCCCTCCACTTT.

V gene TRBV7-9 combines with J gene TRBJ2-4; D call uncertain. V was pared by 2 bases and J by 0 bases, with 8 bases between. Germline V gives CDR1 SEHNR, CDR2 FQNEAQ (reference sequence). The CDR3 loop spans 15 amino acids. The CDR3 DNA reads as TGTGCCAGCAGCTTACTACACATAGCCAAAAACATTCAGTACTTC. Translation gives CASSLLHIAKNIQYF.

This clonotype is a singleton in its sample. The gene calls are TRBV28 and TRBJ1-2; tentative D call: TRBD1 (6 bases). The CDR3 extends over 13 amino acids. Trimming removed 5 bases from V and 4 bases from J, with 11 bases in between. Germline assignment: CDR1 MDHEN and CDR2 SYDVKM. The CDR3 spells CASSRDIVYGYTF. The CDR3 nucleotides read TGTGCCAGCAGTCGGGACATCGTCTATGGCTACACCTTC.

This rearrangement joins TRBV19 to TRBJ1-5; D not certain. V was shortened by 2 bases and J by 7 bases, with 9 bases between the two germline ends. The CDR3 extends over 13 amino acids. The germline gives CDR1 LNHDA, CDR2 SQIVND (reference sequence). DNA of the CDR3: TGTGCCAGTAGTATACAATGGGGACAGCCCCAGCATTTT. It is translated as CASSIQWGQPQHF.

The chain combines TRBV9 with TRBJ2-7; D call uncertain. The CDR3 has 15 amino acids. V was clipped by 0 bases and J by 0 bases, with 10 bases between them. From germline, CDR1 is SGDLS and CDR2 YYNGEE. The CDR3 DNA reads as TGTGCCAGCAGCGTAGGACCAGAGAGCTCCTACGAGCAGTACTTC. Its translation is CASSVGPESSYEQYF.

The chain is built from TRBV4-2 and TRBJ2-5, with 9 bases matching TRBD2. The CDR3 has 14 residues. V shed 8 bases, J shed 5 bases, and the junction held 9 bases outside the gene matches. CDR1 is LGHNA, CDR2 YNFKEQ, per germline. The CDR3 region is CASRGSGGSETQYF. The CDR3 DNA is TGTGCCAGCCGGGGGAGCGGGGGGTCGGAGACCCAGTACTTC.

The chain employs TRBV5-1 and TRBJ1-1, with TRBD1 matching 8 bases. Germline V lookup: CDR1 SGHRS, CDR2 YFSETQ. The J segment lost 8 bases and the V segment lost 2 bases, leaving 5 bases of the junction unmatched. CDR3 size: 13 residues. CDR3 protein: CASSFGQGAEAFF. The DNA for the CDR3 is TGCGCCAGCAGCTTTGGCCAGGGGGCGGAAGCTTTCTTT.

The gene calls are TRBV7-2 and TRBJ2-6; D perhaps matches TRBD1 (6 bases). The length of the CDR3 is 14 residues. V lost 11 bases to trimming and J lost 5 bases, with 16 bases between them. Germline V gene sequence: CDR1 SGHTA, CDR2 FQGNSA. CDR3 bases: TGTGCCCACACCTCAAGGGGGAGGGCCAACGTCCTGACTTTC. Translation: CAHTSRGRANVLTF.

The chain joins TRBV20-1 to TRBJ2-3, with D maybe TRBD1 (6 bases). The CDR3 loop spans 14 amino acids. V was cut by 4 bases and J by 4 bases, with 15 bases left in between. From germline, CDR1 is DFQATT and CDR2 SNEGSKA (reference sequence). DNA for the CDR3: TGCAGTGCTAACGACCCACAGGGCGCAGATACGCAGTATTTT. Encoded protein: CSANDPQGADTQYF.

The CDR3 here is CASSRLRNEQFF. The CDR3 nucleotides are TGTGCCAGCTCACGCCTCCGCAATGAGCAGTTCTTC. The rearrangement joins TRBV18 to TRBJ2-1, with D unresolved. Per germline, CDR1 KGHSH and CDR2 LQKENI. The CDR3 has 12 amino acids. V was pared by 4 bases and J by 6 bases, with 7 bases between. Filled out from reference TRBV18 and TRBJ2-1, the complete variable domain reads NAGVMQNPRHLVRRRGQEARLRCSPMKGHSHVYWYRQLPEEGLKFMVYLQKENIIDESGMPKERFSAEFPKEGPSILRIQQVVRGDSAAYFCASSRLRNEQFFGPGTRLTVL.

This clonotype was detected only once. The chain recombines TRBV30 with TRBJ1-4; D is unclear. V dropped 4 bases and J dropped 6 bases, with 9 bases sitting between them. Germline assignment: CDR1 GTSNPN and CDR2 SVGIG (reference sequence). The CDR3 extends over 12 amino acids. Here the CDR3 DNA reads TGTGCCTGGACGCTAGGCGATGAAAAACTGTTTTTT. It specifies CAWTLGDEKLFF.

J is TRBJ2-3 and V is TRBV27, with unresolved D. The CDR3 is 12 residues long. Germline assignment: CDR1 MNHEY and CDR2 SMNVEV (reference sequence). Trimming took 4 bases from V and 2 from J, leaving 4 bases between them. DNA for the CDR3: TGTGCCAGCAGTTACCACACAGATACGCAGTATTTT. Its translation is CASSYHTDTQYF.

As regards this clonotype: At one end, the junction sequence differs from germline, possibly due to a read error. The chain employs TRBV30 and TRBJ1-6; D remains unclear. Germline CDR1 reads GTSNPN; CDR2 reads SVGIG (reference sequence). The CDR3 length is 15 residues. CDR3 loop: CAWSPLRNYNSPLHF. CDR3 coding DNA: TGTGCCTGGAGTCCGTTACGAAACTATAATTCACCCCTCCATTTT.

The rearrangement joins TRBV3-1 to TRBJ2-7; 8 positions match TRBD1. The CDR3 length is 15 residues. Per germline, CDR1 LGHDT and CDR2 YNNKEL (reference sequence). J was trimmed by 5 bases and V by 2 bases; bases with no gene match: 8. This CDR3 reads CASSQQGQGFDEQYF. DNA for the CDR3: TGTGCCAGCAGCCAACAAGGACAGGGTTTCGACGAGCAGTACTTC.

The rearrangement links TRBV3-1 to TRBJ2-5; 11 nucleotides match TRBD2. Germline-derived CDR1 and CDR2 are LGHDT and YNNKEL (reference sequence). V gave up 4 bases and J gave up 0 bases; unmatched junction bases: 10. The CDR3 extends over 18 amino acids. CDR3 DNA: TGTGCCAGCAGCCGCCGCCCCCCTAGCGGGGGGTACCAAGAGACCCAGTACTTC. Its translation: CASSRRPPSGGYQETQYF.

DNA of the CDR3: TGCAGTGCTAGAATAGTCAGGGGGCAGATACAGTACTTC. Its translation: CSARIVRGQIQYF. V is TRBV20-1 and J is TRBJ2-7; 8 bases are a match to TRBD1. Per the germline V gene, CDR1 is DFQATT and CDR2 is SNEGSKA (reference sequence). V was pared by 2 bases and J by 10 bases, with 10 bases of the junction left unmatched. This CDR3 is 13 amino acids long.

The chain combines TRBV30 with TRBJ1-3; D is perhaps TRBD1 (6 bases). V lost 6 bases and J lost 1, with 16 bases in between. Germline assignment: CDR1 GTSNPN and CDR2 SVGIG (reference sequence). The CDR3 spans 15 residues. In DNA form, the CDR3 reads TGTGCCTGTAGACCACAGGGAACTTCTGGAAACACCATATATTTT. Translating it yields CACRPQGTSGNTIYF.

The chain joins TRBV29-1 to TRBJ1-1, with D perhaps TRBD1 (5 bases). CDR3 length: 15 residues. Germline CDR1 is SQVTM and CDR2 is ANQGSEA. Between the trimmed V and J ends, which lost 1 base and 4 bases, there was a span of 16 bases. The CDR3: CSVEGGRQGFTEAFF. In nucleotides, the CDR3 is TGCAGCGTTGAAGGAGGGCGGCAGGGTTTCACTGAAGCTTTCTTT.

CDR3 sequence reads: CSAWVFQETQYF. The CDR3 region has the DNA TGCAGTGCTTGGGTTTTCCAAGAGACCCAGTACTTC. J is TRBJ2-5 and V is TRBV20-1, with D unresolved. Looked up from germline, CDR1 is DFQATT and CDR2 is SNEGSKA (reference sequence). The ends were cut back, 5 bases at V and 1 base at J, with 8 bases in the middle. The CDR3 spans 12 residues.

V usage is TRBV29-1 and J usage is TRBJ2-2; tentative D call: TRBD2 (5 bases). Germline CDR1 is SQVTM and CDR2 is ANQGSEA. This CDR3 is 13 amino acids long. Between the trimmed V and J ends, which lost 8 bases and 1 base, there was a span of 11 bases. The CDR3 DNA is TGCAGCACCGAGGGAGAGAACACCGGGGAGCTGTTTTTT. Its translation: CSTEGENTGELFF.

The chain employs TRBV11-2 and TRBJ1-6; no clear D. V lost 1 base, J lost 6 bases, and 16 bases lay in between. This CDR3 contains 17 residues. Germline V gene lookup returns CDR1 SGHAT and CDR2 FQNNGV. CDR3 in DNA: TGTGCCAGCAGCTTAGGCCCGCCGGGGTGGTCTAATTCACCCCTCCACTTT. Protein: CASSLGPPGWSNSPLHF.

The chain joins TRBV12-3 or TRBV12-4 to TRBJ1-3; 9 nucleotides match TRBD1. The CDR3 extends over 14 amino acids. V was clipped by 8 bases and J by 6 bases; unmatched bases: 8. In DNA, the CDR3 is TGTGCCAGCGGAGGGACAGGGCCTTTAAACACCATATATTTT. This codes for CASGGTGPLNTIYF.

The gene calls are TRBV20-1 and TRBJ2-7; D is undetermined. V shed 0 bases and J shed 2 bases, with 14 bases lying between them. The CDR3 sequence is 15 residues long. Germline loops: CDR1 DFQATT, CDR2 SNEGSKA (reference sequence). CDR3 DNA sequence: TGCAGTGCTAGAGATCTGGGCCGATCCCCCTACGAGCAGTACTTC. This translates into CSARDLGRSPYEQYF.

The chain uses TRBV6-6 and TRBJ1-5; 7 positions match TRBD1. This CDR3 comprises 12 residues. The V gene's germline CDR1 is MNHNY and CDR2 SVGAGI (reference sequence). V was pared by 9 bases and J by 2 bases, with 1 base of the junction left unmatched. CDR3 sequence reads: CASTGGNQPQHF. The CDR3 region has the DNA TGTGCCAGTACAGGGGGCAATCAGCCCCAGCATTTT.

CDR3 DNA sequence: TGTGCCAGCAAATGGACAGGGTTGGACTACACCTTC. Translation: CASKWTGLDYTF. The genes are TRBV2 and TRBJ1-2, with TRBD1 matching 8 bases. The CDR3 runs 12 residues. Germline CDR1 and CDR2: SNHLY and FYNNEI. Trimming removed 7 bases from V and 10 bases from J; junction bases left unmatched: 8.